Listed here are 20 T cell receptor beta chains from one sample, sequenced in a study of identical twins listed by TCRdb under 2016. Receptor amplification or capture employed 5' RACE. Sequenced using an Illumina HiSeq 2000. Using fastp trimming at Q25 and MiXCR clonotype assembly, TCRdb reanalyzed the public sequencing data and kept in-frame beta chains. Records with the same CDR3 protein are collapsed into one entry carrying the most frequent genes and DNA. Within this sample are more than 400,000 distinct CDR3 sequences, with over 12% of them counted one time only. The ten top clones hold about 0.4% of the sample. Separately, the same data were catalogued under a study of yellow fever vaccine responses in identical twins.

Source material: CD4+ T cells sorted from blood. The receptor source for this set is a young woman in good health.

V usage is TRBV10-2 and J usage is TRBJ2-7; D assignment may be TRBD1 or TRBD2 (5 bases each). Germline V gene lookup returns CDR1 WSHSY and CDR2 SAAADI. V was pared by 0 bases and J by 6 bases, with 9 bases between. The CDR3 has 13 amino acids. CDR3 sequence: CASSESSGREQYV. The DNA of the CDR3 is TGCGCCAGCAGTGAGTCGTCGGGGCGCGAGCAGTACGTC.

This chain uses TRBV25-1 with TRBJ2-1; 8 bases are a match to TRBD1. Germline V gene sequence: CDR1 MGHDK, CDR2 SYGVNS. The trim removed 2 bases at V and 5 bases at J, leaving 5 bases unmatched. CDR3 size: 15 residues. The CDR3 region has the DNA TGTGCCAGCAGTGAACCCGGGACAGGAAACAATGAGCAGTTCTTC. It encodes CASSEPGTGNNEQFF.

This chain uses TRBV12-3 or TRBV12-4 with TRBJ1-2, with no clear D. The CDR3 sequence is 13 residues long. Trimming took 6 bases from V and 5 from J, leaving 13 bases between them. In nucleotides, the CDR3 is TGTGCCAGCAGCGCCCGGGGAGCTTATGGCTACACCTTC. Its translation is CASSARGAYGYTF.

This chain connects TRBV28 to TRBJ2-3, with 12 bases identical to TRBD2. Trimming cost V 4 bases and J 5 bases; bases outside gene matches: 4. The germline V gene has CDR1 MDHEN and CDR2 SYDVKM. The CDR3 extends over 15 amino acids. The CDR3 region has the DNA TGTGCCAGCAGTTCCCCGGGACTAGCGGGAGATACGCAGTATTTT. Its protein is CASSSPGLAGDTQYF.

CDR3 nucleotide sequence: TGTGCCAGCAGTATAGCGGGAGGGCCCAAAGGGGAGCTGTTTTTT. Protein: CASSIAGGPKGELFF. The rearrangement links TRBV6-2 or TRBV6-3 to TRBJ2-2; 11 bases are shared with TRBD2. Germline V gene data show CDR1 as MNHEY and CDR2 as SVGEGT. The V segment lost 5 bases and the J segment 8 bases; nucleotides outside the gene matches: 7. The CDR3 has 15 residues.

This chain connects TRBV2 to TRBJ2-2; 13 nucleotides line up with TRBD2. Germline V CDR1 and CDR2: SNHLY, FYNNEI. The CDR3 totals 15 residues. Germline trimming cut 6 bases from V and 5 bases from J; bases unmatched to any gene: 3. CDR3 protein: CASRGLAGRTGELFF. CDR3 DNA sequence: TGTGCCAGCAGGGGACTAGCGGGAAGAACCGGGGAGCTGTTTTTT.

This clonotype turned up a few times. CDR3 protein: CSAPTSGNTDTQYF. CDR3 in DNA: TGCAGTGCTCCGACTAGCGGGAACACAGATACGCAGTATTTT. The V and J genes are TRBV20-1 and TRBJ2-3, with TRBD2 matching over 11 bases. The germline CDR1 and CDR2 sequences are DFQATT and SNEGSKA (reference sequence). The CDR3 loop spans 14 amino acids. V lost 5 bases to trimming and J lost 2 bases; unmatched junction nucleotides: 3.

The chain combines TRBV18 with TRBJ2-3; no definite D call. CDR3 length equals 14 residues. Germline lookup yields CDR1 KGHSH and CDR2 LQKENI. V shed 8 bases and J shed 3 bases, with 15 bases lying between them. The CDR3 is CASLLGDWTDTQYF. The CDR3 nucleotides read TGTGCCAGCCTTCTGGGTGATTGGACAGATACGCAGTATTTT.

This clonotype was seen only a few times. This chain connects TRBV12-3 or TRBV12-4 to TRBJ1-6, with 8 nucleotides matching TRBD1. V shed 1 base, J shed 7 bases, and the junction held 3 bases outside the gene matches. The CDR3 consists of 15 residues. The CDR3 sequence: CASSLGYRGNSPLHF. Written as DNA, the CDR3 is TGTGCCAGCAGTTTAGGGTACAGGGGGAATTCACCCCTCCACTTT.

This clonotype was seen ten or more times. The V call is TRBV5-1, the J call TRBJ2-3, with 8 nucleotides matching TRBD1. This CDR3 region has 17 residues. V lost 4 bases to trimming and J lost 2 bases; unmatched junction nucleotides: 12. The germline gives CDR1 SGHRS, CDR2 YFSETQ. The CDR3 coding sequence is TGCGCCAGCAGCCGCACTGGGAGACAGGGGCTCACAGATACGCAGTATTTT. Its protein product is CASSRTGRQGLTDTQYF.

This clonotype was recorded a few times. The V gene is TRBV3-1, the J gene TRBJ2-2, with D perhaps matching TRBD1 or TRBD2 (6 bases each). This CDR3 has 15 residues. In germline, CDR1 is LGHDT, CDR2 YNNKEL (reference sequence). Trimming left V 6 bases short and J 3 bases short, with 14 bases between. In nucleotides, the CDR3 is TGTGCCAGCAGAAGAACTAGGGGGGACACCGGGGAGCTGTTTTTT. Amino acid sequence: CASRRTRGDTGELFF.

A few counts support this clonotype. CDR3 in amino acids: CASSAAGVGTGELFF. The CDR3 DNA follows: TGTGCCAGCAGTGCAGCGGGGGTCGGAACCGGGGAGCTGTTTTTT. V usage is TRBV12-3 or TRBV12-4 and J usage is TRBJ2-2; 8 nucleotides agree with TRBD2. J gave up 5 bases and V 5 bases, and 7 bases lay outside the gene matches. This CDR3 region has 15 residues.

This clonotype was detected a few times. V is TRBV19 and J is TRBJ1-5; D might be TRBD1 (6 bases). The V gene's germline CDR1 is LNHDA and CDR2 SQIVND (reference sequence). The V end lost 9 bases, the J end lost 5 bases, and 11 bases lay between the germline ends. The CDR3 has 12 amino acids. The CDR3 reads CASWGGHQPQHF. CDR3 nucleotides: TGTGCCAGCTGGGGGGGGCATCAGCCCCAGCATTTT.

The chain couples TRBV6-5 to TRBJ1-1, with a weak D call TRBD1 (5 bases). The CDR3 runs to 12 residues. Germline V gene sequence: CDR1 MNHEY, CDR2 SVGAGI. Trimming cost V 2 bases and J 8 bases, with 9 bases left between them. The CDR3 nucleotides read TGTGCCAGCAGTTACAGGGACGGGGAAGCTTTCTTT. It encodes CASSYRDGEAFF.

This clonotype was picked up a small number of times. The chain combines TRBV3-1 with TRBJ2-1, with 10 bases lining up with TRBD2. CDR1 and CDR2 (germline): LGHDT, YNNKEL (reference sequence). The junction had 1 base not matched to a gene; V was cut back by 3 bases and J by 2 bases. The CDR3 is 15 residues long. The CDR3, as DNA: TGTGCCAGCAGCCACAGCGGGGGGGCCTACAATGAGCAGTTCTTC. Translated: CASSHSGGAYNEQFF.

This clonotype occurred a few times. V and J are TRBV12-3 or TRBV12-4 and TRBJ2-1, with a weak D call TRBD2 (6 bases). V was clipped by 3 bases and J by 5 bases, with 8 bases between them. This CDR3 is 13 amino acids long. CDR3 bases: TGTGCCAGCAGTTTGTGGGGGGACAATGAGCAGTTCTTC. Amino acids: CASSLWGDNEQFF.

This clonotype was seen a few times. The V call is TRBV3-1, the J call TRBJ2-2, with D possibly TRBD2 on 5 matching bases. Germline V gene sequence: CDR1 LGHDT, CDR2 YNNKEL (reference sequence). This CDR3 is 16 amino acids long. The ends were cut back, 2 bases at V and 2 bases at J, with 12 bases in the middle. CDR3 coding DNA: TGTGCCAGCAGCCAATCCGGGATGCTTAACACCGGGGAGCTGTTTTTT. As protein: CASSQSGMLNTGELFF. Based on the CDR3 plus reference TRBV3-1 and TRBJ2-2, the full variable domain is DTAVSQTPKYLVTQMGNDKSIKCEQNLGHDTMYWYKQDSKKFLKIMFSYNNKELIINETVPNRFSPKSPDKAHLNLHINSLELGDSAVYFCASSQSGMLNTGELFFGEGSRLTVL.

This clonotype has just a few counts. CDR3 in DNA: TGTGCCAGCAGTTACCGGGCGGACCCGAACACCGGGGAGCTGTTTTTT. It is translated as CASSYRADPNTGELFF. The chain employs TRBV6-5 and TRBJ2-2; D is uncertain. Germline V lookup: CDR1 MNHEY, CDR2 SVGAGI. The CDR3 contains 16 residues. V shed 2 bases and J shed 0 bases, with 10 bases lying between them.

The sample holds many counts of this clonotype. The V and J genes are TRBV12-3 or TRBV12-4 and TRBJ2-1, with 8 positions matching TRBD2. The V segment lost 5 bases and the J segment 6 bases; nucleotides outside the gene matches: 9. There are 15 residues in the CDR3. The CDR3 protein is CASSPGLGIPNEQFF. The DNA of the CDR3 is TGTGCCAGCAGTCCGGGACTAGGGATCCCCAATGAGCAGTTCTTC.

This clonotype was detected only a few times. The V gene is TRBV12-3 or TRBV12-4, the J gene TRBJ2-2, with 8 bases matching TRBD1. V lost 3 bases to trimming and J lost 2 bases; unmatched junction nucleotides: 14. The CDR3 is 19 residues long. CDR3 DNA: TGTGCCAGCAGTTTTCATGGCAGGGGGCTACGATTTAACACCGGGGAGCTGTTTTTT. This codes for CASSFHGRGLRFNTGELFF.